Presented here are 26 T cell receptor beta chains from one specimen sequenced in a study of regulatory T cells in long-lasting Graves disease. Time point denoted: newly diagnosed GD, antithyroid drugs for less than 3 months. TCR sequences were obtained from RNA taken from PBMCs. Arm-PCR of CDR3 regions and iRepertoire HTBI primers were the basis on which TCR beta libraries were built. Via MiXCR, TCRdb re-called the multiplex PCR reads, giving one row per CDR3 protein. The sample has 500,000 or so distinct CDR3 sequences; 15% to 20% are singletons. These data were likewise used in another study, on T cells in Graves' hyperthyroidism and ophthalmopathy.

Sequences were derived from peripheral blood mononuclear cells (PBMCs), sampled at new diagnosis, from a patient treated with antithyroid drugs. These receptors all stem from a man aged 35 to 55 with Graves disease.

As regards this clonotype: An end of the junction differs from the germline gene, which may be a read error. The chain uses TRBV7-9 and TRBJ1-1; D is unclear. In germline, CDR1 is SEHNR, CDR2 FQNEAQ (reference sequence). The CDR3 is 13 residues long. The CDR3 DNA follows: TGCGCCAGCGGCTTTGGGATGAACACTGAAGCTTTCTTT. Translated: CASGFGMNTEAFF.

Remarks on this clonotype: A single base separates this from a much larger clone, so it may be a read error. Here the CDR3 omits its conserved ending phenylalanine or tryptophan, so a read error is the likely source. V usage is TRBV15 and J usage is TRBJ2-5; 7 nucleotides match TRBD1. Germline V lookup: CDR1 LNHNV, CDR2 YYDKDF (reference sequence). The trim removed 4 bases at V and 7 bases at J, leaving 12 bases unmatched. The CDR3 is 15 amino acids. In DNA form, the CDR3 reads TGTGCCACCAGCAAACCAGGGGGTCAGACCGGGACCCAGTACCTC. Residues: CATSKPGGQTGTQYL.

This clonotype was seen repeatedly, ten times or more. The chain carries TRBV5-1 and TRBJ1-1; maybe TRBD1 (6 bases). Between the trimmed V and J ends, which lost 4 bases and 3 bases, there was a span of 19 bases. Germline CDR1 and CDR2: SGHRS and YFSETQ. This CDR3 contains 16 residues. The CDR3 spells CASSPWGGGLDTEAFF. CDR3 DNA: TGCGCCAGCAGCCCATGGGGCGGGGGGCTCGACACTGAAGCTTTCTTT.

This clonotype showed up many times. The chain links TRBV2 to TRBJ2-1, with D tentatively TRBD2 (5 bases). Germline lookup yields CDR1 SNHLY and CDR2 FYNNEI. Trimming pared 7 bases from V and 4 bases from J, leaving 11 bases between. The CDR3 is 13 residues long. CDR3 region: CASNLREYNEQFF. The CDR3 region has the DNA TGTGCCAGCAATTTAAGGGAGTACAATGAGCAGTTCTTC.

In its sample, this clonotype was seen many times. J is TRBJ2-1 and V is TRBV7-9; TRBD1 matches 10 bases. The trim removed 3 bases at V and 8 bases at J, leaving 7 bases unmatched. The V gene's germline CDR1 is SEHNR and CDR2 FQNEAQ (reference sequence). This CDR3 comprises 15 residues. The CDR3 region has the DNA TGTGCCAGCAGCTTCCGGGACAGGGGCATCGATGAGCAGTTCTTC. Amino acids: CASSFRDRGIDEQFF.

This sequence joins TRBV12-5 and TRBJ2-7; 7 nucleotides line up with TRBD2. The germline V gene has CDR1 LGHNT and CDR2 FRNRAP. The V gene end was trimmed by 7 bases and the J gene end by 3 bases; junction bases not matched to a gene: 9. The CDR3 consists of 14 residues. CDR3 sequence (DNA): TGTGCTAGTGCCTGGGGGGGACGCGGCTACGAGCAGTACTTC. Translation: CASAWGGRGYEQYF.

V and J are TRBV19 and TRBJ1-1; D possibly corresponds to TRBD1 (6 bases). V lost 0 bases, J lost 2 bases, and 13 bases lay in between. Germline CDR1 LNHDA, CDR2 SQIVND (reference sequence). The CDR3 contains 16 residues. The CDR3 sequence is CASSIDGGQLNTEAFF. CDR3 coding DNA: TGTGCCAGTAGTATAGACGGGGGCCAACTCAACACTGAAGCTTTCTTT.

In this sample, this clonotype turned up many times. The V and J genes are TRBV27 and TRBJ1-5, with D unresolved. There are 13 residues in the CDR3. Germline-derived CDR1 and CDR2 are MNHEY and SMNVEV (reference sequence). Deletions cut 6 bases from V and 2 bases from J, with 8 bases between. The CDR3 region has the DNA TGTGCCAGCAGCCCCAGTGGCAATCAGCCCCAGCATTTT. It translates to CASSPSGNQPQHF.

The gene calls are TRBV24-1 and TRBJ1-1, with D perhaps TRBD1 (5 bases). The V and J ends lost 3 bases and 6 bases respectively, with 13 bases between them. CDR3 length equals 14 residues. CDR1 is KGHDR, CDR2 SFDVKD, per germline. The DNA for the CDR3 is TGTGCCACCAGTGATGCAGGGTTCAATGCTGAAGCTTTCTTT. Its translation is CATSDAGFNAEAFF.

This clonotype was recorded at least ten times. The genes are TRBV7-3 and TRBJ2-7; TRBD1 matches at 9 bases. CDR3 length: 14 amino acids. V shed 5 bases, J shed 6 bases, and the junction held 8 bases outside the gene matches. Germline V lookup: CDR1 SGHTA, CDR2 FQGTGA. The CDR3 sequence is CASSPRDRAGEQYF. The CDR3 bases are TGTGCCAGCAGCCCCAGGGACAGGGCAGGCGAGCAGTACTTC.

This clonotype was counted only a few times. The chain couples TRBV4-1 to TRBJ2-7; TRBD2 might be the D (6 bases). Trimming shortened V by 4 bases and J by 0 bases, and 13 bases separated the two germline ends. The germline V gene encodes CDR1 MGHRA and CDR2 YSYEKL. The CDR3 runs to 15 residues. For the CDR3, the DNA is TGCGCCAGCAGCCGCCACGCGGGGCCCTCCTACGAGCAGTACTTC. Translated: CASSRHAGPSYEQYF.

This clonotype has a count of ten or more. This rearrangement joins TRBV12-3 or TRBV12-4 to TRBJ1-1, with 9 positions matching TRBD1. The junction had 12 bases not matched to a gene; V was cut back by 3 bases and J by 4 bases. The CDR3 loop spans 17 amino acids. CDR3 in DNA: TGTGCCAGCAGTTTTCGCCGAACGGGACAGGGAGGCACTGAAGCTTTCTTT. It yields the protein CASSFRRTGQGGTEAFF.

This clonotype was seen ten or more times. This sequence joins TRBV2 and TRBJ1-2; D gene uncertain. Germline V lookup: CDR1 SNHLY, CDR2 FYNNEI. V was shortened by 4 bases and J by 0 bases, with 9 bases between the two germline ends. The CDR3 loop spans 14 amino acids. In DNA form, the CDR3 reads TGTGCCAGCAGTGTTGACATAACTAACTATGGCTACACCTTC. Residues: CASSVDITNYGYTF.

For the CDR3, the DNA is TGTGCCAGCAGCCCGGTGGGTGGACAGGGACATGGGGAGACCCAGTACTTC. Translating it yields CASSPVGGQGHGETQYF. This chain uses TRBV5-4 with TRBJ2-5; 8 bases are a match to TRBD1. The junction had 16 bases not matched to a gene; V was cut back by 4 bases and J by 5 bases. The germline V gene encodes CDR1 SGHNT and CDR2 YYREEE (reference sequence). The CDR3 loop spans 17 amino acids.

As regards this clonotype: With a much larger clone just one base away, this may be a read error. This chain links TRBV11-2 with TRBJ2-7; tentative D call: TRBD2 (5 bases). Per the germline V gene, CDR1 is SGHAT and CDR2 is FQNNGV. The CDR3 sequence is 15 residues long. V gave up 5 bases and J gave up 5 bases, with 19 bases separating them. CDR3 bases: TGTGCCAGCAGCCGGCTCAAGGGCGACGGGAACGAGCAGTACTTC. This sequence encodes CASSRLKGDGNEQYF.

In its sample, this clonotype was seen many times. The chain couples TRBV28 to TRBJ2-5, with D possibly being TRBD1 or TRBD2 (5 bases each). Trimming removed 2 bases at V and 5 bases at J, with 12 bases between. The CDR3 has 14 residues. Germline V gene lookup returns CDR1 MDHEN and CDR2 SYDVKM. The CDR3 spells CASSLPQGVETQYF. CDR3 DNA: TGTGCCAGCAGTTTACCCCAGGGAGTGGAGACCCAGTACTTC.

The V call is TRBV10-3, the J call TRBJ2-7; D ambiguous. The CDR3 loop spans 12 amino acids. V was clipped by 6 bases and J by 1 base, with 7 bases between them. The germline gives CDR1 ENHRY, CDR2 SYGVKD. The CDR3 DNA sequence: TGTGCCATCAGCGGTAGATCCTACGAGCAGTACTTC. Protein: CAISGRSYEQYF.

The chain recombines TRBV5-1 with TRBJ2-5; the match to TRBD2 covers 8 bases. Trimming cost V 3 bases and J 4 bases; bases outside gene matches: 17. The CDR3 has 18 residues. The germline V gene has CDR1 SGHRS and CDR2 YFSETQ. The CDR3, as DNA: TGCGCCAGCAGCTCGGTACCTCGAGCGGGAGTTTTATTAGAGACCCAGTACTTC. It encodes CASSSVPRAGVLLETQYF.

At least ten counts were recorded for this clonotype. The chain combines TRBV28 with TRBJ2-7; no firm D call. The CDR3 loop spans 14 amino acids. The ends were cut back, 7 bases at V and 2 bases at J, with 15 bases in the middle. Germline CDR1 is MDHEN and CDR2 is SYDVKM. The CDR3 DNA follows: TGTGCCAGCATTACACCGAGGCCCCCCTACGAGCAGTACTTC. This codes for CASITPRPPYEQYF.

This clonotype was observed a few times. J is TRBJ2-2 and V is TRBV5-4; D not certain. CDR3 size: 15 residues. Germline V gene sequence: CDR1 SGHNT, CDR2 YYREEE (reference sequence). V lost 0 bases and J lost 6, with 12 bases in between. The CDR3 DNA reads TGTGCCAGCAGCTTGGTTGCAGCGCAAGCCGGGGAGCTGTTTTTT. Protein product: CASSLVAAQAGELFF.

This clonotype has at least ten counts. The rearrangement uses TRBV27 and TRBJ2-7; tentatively, D is TRBD1 or TRBD2 (5 bases each). CDR1 MNHEY and CDR2 SMNVEV come from the germline V gene (reference sequence). CDR3 length equals 15 residues. V lost 0 bases and J lost 3, with 12 bases in between. This CDR3 reads CASSLSKGTSYEQYF. The CDR3 DNA is TGTGCCAGCAGTTTATCCAAAGGGACCAGCTACGAGCAGTACTTC.

This clonotype appeared many times. The chain carries TRBV30 and TRBJ2-1, with D perhaps matching TRBD2 (5 bases). The CDR3 is made up of 11 amino acids. In germline, CDR1 is GTSNPN, CDR2 SVGIG (reference sequence). The V end was cut by 0 bases, the J end by 9 bases, with 6 bases between. The CDR3 is CAWSVGGEQFF. For the CDR3, the DNA is TGTGCCTGGAGTGTAGGAGGTGAGCAGTTCTTC.

In its sample, this clonotype was seen once. For the CDR3, the DNA is TGTGCCAGCAGTTTCTCGGCAGTCCCTTATGGCTACACCTTC. Translating gives CASSFSAVPYGYTF. J is TRBJ1-2 and V is TRBV12-3 or TRBV12-4; D unresolved. Trimming pared 3 bases from V and 5 bases from J, leaving 13 bases between. The CDR3 runs to 14 residues.

The J gene is TRBJ2-2, the V gene TRBV12-3 or TRBV12-4; TRBD2 matches at 13 bases. The CDR3 extends over 16 amino acids. J lost 6 bases, V lost 7 bases, and 8 bases had no gene match. The DNA of the CDR3 is TGTGCCAGCACACGGACTAGCGGGAGAGGGGCCGGGGAGCTGTTTTTT. Protein sequence: CASTRTSGRGAGELFF.

The gene calls are TRBV4-1 and TRBJ2-3, with 9 bases aligning to TRBD1. The ends lost 1 base at V and 4 bases at J; junction bases unmatched: 3. Germline CDR1 MGHRA, CDR2 YSYEKL. The CDR3 runs 15 residues. CDR3 loop: CASSQGTGVADTQYF. Here the CDR3 DNA reads TGCGCCAGCAGCCAAGGGACAGGGGTGGCAGATACGCAGTATTTT.

This clonotype was recorded many times. CDR3 amino acids: CASSFRGRGHTSGKGNEQFF. Written as DNA, the CDR3 is TGTGCCAGCAGTTTCCGGGGCAGGGGCCACACTAGCGGGAAAGGCAATGAGCAGTTCTTC. The gene calls are TRBV28 and TRBJ2-1; TRBD2 matches at 10 bases. This CDR3 spans 20 amino acids. Germline V gene lookup returns CDR1 MDHEN and CDR2 SYDVKM. The junction had 20 bases not matched to a gene; V was cut back by 3 bases and J by 6 bases.